This T cell receptor beta chain was sequenced during a study of blood T cell repertoires in COVID-19 (TCRdb year 2020). Notes on the research overall: Samples covering the acute and convalescent phases of COVID-19 were provided by collaborators in the United States, Italy and Spain. The material from the prospective study consisted of cDNA or gDNA derived from T cells, B-cell-depleted T cells, or PBMCs. Deeply sampled blood TCRbeta repertoires from subjects exposed to, actively infected with, or recovered from COVID-19 were included in the dataset. The repertoires were made available in a free public database intended to serve as a resource for research on the immune response to SARS-CoV-2. The samples were drawn from the first 160 participants of the ongoing ImmuneRACE study and from 950 to 1,500 subjects provided by 6 global collaborators. A de-identified subject ID, COVID-19 status, age in years and sex were almost always included in the sample metadata. HLA class I and class II types, where available, came from metadata supplied by the sample provider rather than from assay-based typing. General study outcomes and caveats: The amount of clinical and demographic metadata varied by source and participant and was provided uncurated.

As concerns this clone: Its antigen remains undetermined. The input lacks base qualities; no much larger clone sits a single base away.

Another Seattle source contributed samples from volunteer blood donors who had recovered from COVID-19. The collaborating institutions used their own protocols to collect whole blood in K2EDTA tubes. For TCRbeta analysis, collaborators shipped samples as frozen whole blood, isolated PBMCs, or DNA extracted from either of those sample types. The immunoSEQ Assay, a bias-controlled multiplex PCR, was used to amplify TCRbeta CDR3 regions from genomic DNA. As for how the authors treated the data: The number of nucleated cells in each sample was estimated by amplification of reference gene primers within the assay. To quantify the absolute abundance of each unique TCRbeta CDR3 rearrangement, sequence reads were collapsed and filtered. Productive Simpson clonality was computed per sample as the square root of Simpson's diversity index over productive rearrangements. Sourced from immuneACCESS, this table was stored by TCRdb with only in-frame sequences that have V and J called. A share of the clones is absent; for the studies checked, an unresolved V gene accounts for under half, and the remainder has no known explanation. V and J calls and clone size are those listed in that table; D and trimming were worked out from the DNA. The sample table shows about 270,000 clones, and around nine tenths are seen once. The ten largest clonotypes hold about 9.8% of the sample.

CDR1 is given as WSHSY and CDR2 as SAAADI, both from the germline V gene. The CDR3 starts with the cysteine, ends with the phenylalanine, and has 17 residues. Kept here is only the CDR3 DNA, which spans 51 bases and is read in frame from base 1. Trimming takes 2 bases off V and 4 bases off J; junction bases not matched to a gene: 7. The rearranged chain carries TRBV10-2 and TRBJ2-1; 11 central nucleotides agree with TRBD2. The TCR was taken from a man in his forties or fifties who had recovered from COVID-19. Sequencing input: peripheral blood. The DNA sequence is as follows: TGCGCCAGCAGTGAGGTTACTAGCGGGAGCTCGTACAATGAGCAGTTCTTC. This gives the protein CASSEVTSGSSYNEQFF.